This TCR beta chain was obtained from a study of metastatic and nonmetastatic thyroid tumors. Study-level information: Repertoires from malignant and benign thyroid patients were compared across blood and tumor or nodule tissue.

TCRdb reanalyzed the PCR reads via MiXCR. The sample lists tens of thousands of clones, approximately 15% occurring once. This clone was observed many times. What it recognizes is unknown. Study-wide findings and caveats: Malignant tumors reportedly showed significantly higher TCR beta diversity than benign nodules in both blood and tumor.

Germline loops: CDR1 MNHEY, CDR2 SMNVEV (reference sequence). This CDR3 comprises 15 residues. Trimming left V 2 bases short and J 2 bases short, with 10 bases between. All patients reached thyroid surgery having received no treatment beforehand. Sequenced material: blood. The chain carries TRBV27 and TRBJ1-5; maybe TRBD1 (5 bases). The clonotype was recovered from a female donor with papillary thyroid cancer or a benign thyroid nodule (not recorded which). Some clones in this sample may be carry-over from other donors' samples. The CDR3 loop is CASSLLGRGNQPQHF. Written as DNA, the CDR3 is TGTGCCAGCAGTTTACTAGGCAGGGGCAATCAGCCCCAGCATTTT.